Shown below are 13 T cell receptor beta chains from a single sample sequenced in a study of blood T cell repertoires in COVID-19. Sequencing was performed with immunoSEQ multiplex PCR; in TCRdb, only in-frame clones are kept and a portion is missing. The table lists 350,000 or so clones, roughly 87% of them singletons, with under 1.3% in the top ten. Input material: PBMCs or T cells enriched from blood (not recorded which). Receptor source: a woman in her 30s who had recovered from COVID-19.

The rearrangement uses TRBV19 and TRBJ1-1; D is perhaps TRBD1 (5 bases). This CDR3 has 12 amino acids. The germline V gene has CDR1 LNHDA and CDR2 SQIVND (reference sequence). Trimming removed 8 bases at V and 5 bases at J, with 12 bases between. The CDR3 DNA reads TGTGCCAGTGCTTGGGGGGAGACTGAAGCTTTCTTT. It yields the protein CASAWGETEAFF.

This sequence joins TRBV19 and TRBJ2-7; weak D call: TRBD2 (5 bases). Germline lookup yields CDR1 LNHDA and CDR2 SQIVND (reference sequence). Trimming shortened V by 8 bases and J by 1 base, and 9 bases separated the two germline ends. The CDR3 runs to 12 residues. The CDR3 protein is CASAGPSYEQYF. In nucleotides, the CDR3 is TGTGCCAGTGCGGGCCCGTCCTACGAGCAGTACTTC. The full variable domain, with the rest looked up from reference TRBV19 and TRBJ2-7, is DGGITQSPKYLFRKEGQNVTLSCEQNLNHDAMYWYRQDPGQGLRLIYYSQIVNDFQKGDIAEGYSVSREKKESFPLTVTSAQKNPTAFYLCASAGPSYEQYFGPGTRLTVT.

The chain combines TRBV29-1 with TRBJ2-2; D is unresolved. Trimming took 5 bases from V and 6 from J, leaving 7 bases between them. The CDR3 consists of 11 residues. From germline, CDR1 is SQVTM and CDR2 ANQGSEA. In DNA form, the CDR3 reads TGCAGCGTTAGGCGGTCCGGGGAGCTGTTTTTT. It translates to CSVRRSGELFF.

This chain uses TRBV5-1 with TRBJ2-2; D perhaps matches TRBD1 (5 bases). The ends were cut back, 0 bases at V and 9 bases at J, with 9 bases in the middle. From germline, CDR1 is SGHRS and CDR2 YFSETQ. The length of the CDR3 is 13 residues. This CDR3 is CASSLVQGRELFF. DNA for the CDR3: TGCGCCAGCAGCTTGGTTCAGGGCCGGGAGCTGTTTTTT.

J is TRBJ1-6 and V is TRBV10-3; the D gene is possibly TRBD1 (6 bases). The CDR3 covers 13 residues. In germline, CDR1 is ENHRY, CDR2 SYGVKD. V was shortened by 8 bases and J by 6 bases, with 11 bases between the two germline ends. Here the CDR3 DNA reads TGTGCCATCGTGGGGACACCTAATTCACCCCTCCACTTT. It codes for CAIVGTPNSPLHF.

The chain has TRBV28 and TRBJ1-6; 7 positions match TRBD1. Germline V gives CDR1 MDHEN, CDR2 SYDVKM. J was trimmed by 3 bases and V by 6 bases; bases with no gene match: 5. This CDR3 region has 15 residues. The DNA for the CDR3 is TGTGCCAGCAGGAATCAGGGGGTCTATAATTCACCCCTCCACTTT. This gives the protein CASRNQGVYNSPLHF. Complete variable domain (other parts from reference TRBV28 and TRBJ1-6): DVKVTQSSRYLVKRTGEKVFLECVQDMDHENMFWYRQDPGLGLRLIYFSYDVKMKEKGDIPEGYSVSREKKERFSLILESASTNQTSMYLCASRNQGVYNSPLHFGNGTRLTVT.

The chain couples TRBV4-3 to TRBJ1-6; D is unclear. The CDR3 consists of 15 residues. The V gene's germline CDR1 is LGHNA and CDR2 YSLEER. The V end lost 1 base, the J end lost 11 bases, and 15 bases lay between the germline ends. CDR3 loop: CASSQGGQSWTPLHF. The CDR3 bases are TGCGCCAGCAGCCAAGGAGGGCAGTCTTGGACACCCCTCCACTTT.

A single count supports this clone. J is TRBJ2-3 and V is TRBV6-5; possibly TRBD1 for D (6 bases). V gave up 5 bases and J gave up 6 bases, with 15 bases separating them. Germline assignment: CDR1 MNHEY and CDR2 SVGAGI. This CDR3 spans 14 amino acids. The CDR3 protein is CASSPAGTSDTQYF. CDR3 DNA sequence: TGTGCCAGCAGTCCAGCCGGGACATCGGATACGCAGTATTTT.

The chain has TRBV30 and TRBJ1-6; no clear D gene. CDR3 length: 15 amino acids. Trimming stripped 0 bases from V and 4 bases from J, with 10 bases between. Germline V CDR1 and CDR2: GTSNPN, SVGIG (reference sequence). CDR3 coding DNA: TGTGCCTGGAGTGTGAAAGCCCTTTATAATTCACCCCTCCACTTT. It codes for CAWSVKALYNSPLHF. The full variable domain, with the rest looked up from reference TRBV30 and TRBJ1-6, is SQTIHQWPATLVQPVGSPLSLECTVEGTSNPNLYWYRQAAGRGLQLLFYSVGIGQISSEVPQNLSASRPQDRQFILSSKKLLLSDSGFYLCAWSVKALYNSPLHFGNGTRLTVT.

The CDR3 loop is CASSTNPRRQGNTEAFF. Written as DNA, the CDR3 is TGTGCCAGCAGCACTAACCCCCGACGGCAGGGGAACACTGAAGCTTTCTTT. J is TRBJ1-1 and V is TRBV9; D is possibly TRBD1 (5 bases). The CDR3 totals 17 residues. Trimming pared 4 bases from V and 1 base from J, leaving 20 bases between. In germline, CDR1 is SGDLS, CDR2 YYNGEE.

The chain recombines TRBV6-2 or TRBV6-3 with TRBJ1-1, with D unresolved. V was cut by 2 bases and J by 2 bases, with 24 bases left in between. The CDR3 contains 19 residues. Per germline, CDR1 MNHEY and CDR2 SVGEGT. The DNA of the CDR3 is TGTGCCAGCAGTTACCCTCCGGCCGGGGTGGGCATACCCAACACTGAAGCTTTCTTT. Translating gives CASSYPPAGVGIPNTEAFF.

This clone came up once. The CDR3, as DNA: TGTGCCAGCAGACTAGACAGGGGGCCCGCCAAAAACATTCAGTACTTC. Translation: CASRLDRGPAKNIQYF. The V gene is TRBV2, the J gene TRBJ2-4; 10 bases fit TRBD1. This CDR3 is built from 16 residues. Unmatched junction bases numbered 6, after V lost 6 bases and J lost 1 base. Germline CDR1 and CDR2: SNHLY and FYNNEI.

The chain employs TRBV28 and TRBJ2-5; TRBD2 is a possible D gene (6 bases). The CDR3 contains 15 residues. Germline assignment: CDR1 MDHEN and CDR2 SYDVKM. The germline V and J ends were trimmed by 5 bases and 3 bases, with 16 bases remaining between them. CDR3 in amino acids: CASSPSGTGEETQYF. CDR3 nucleotide sequence: TGTGCCAGCAGTCCCTCGGGGACGGGAGAAGAGACCCAGTACTTC.